These 10 T cell receptor beta chains were all obtained from the same sample, sequenced in a study of T cells in Graves' hyperthyroidism and ophthalmopathy. Template material for amplifying TCR beta CDR3 regions consisted of RNA transcripts. Primed by the HTBI set, a first-round RT-PCR was run on the TCR CDR3. TCRdb independently ran MiXCR on the multiplex PCR reads; one entry per CDR3 protein. The data show about 420,000 distinct CDR3 sequences, with around 14% seen just once and around an eighth held by the top ten. The sample comprised blood. These receptors were taken from a woman aged 18-30 years with Graves' hyperthyroidism.

This rearrangement joins TRBV15 to TRBJ2-5; unclear D gene. The CDR3 runs 13 residues. The V end was cut by 0 bases, the J end by 0 bases, with 2 bases between. The germline gives CDR1 LNHNV, CDR2 YYDKDF (reference sequence). In nucleotides, the CDR3 is TGTGCCACCAGCAGAGACCACCAAGAGACCCAGTACTTC. Encoded protein: CATSRDHQETQYF.

This clonotype has more than one count but fewer than ten. The chain recombines TRBV11-2 with TRBJ1-3; D remains unclear. Trimming removed 3 bases at V and 10 bases at J, with 16 bases between. The CDR3 runs to 14 residues. The germline V gene encodes CDR1 SGHAT and CDR2 FQNNGV. The CDR3 protein is CASSLRWTLDTIYF. Written as DNA, the CDR3 is TGTGCCAGCAGCTTGAGATGGACCTTAGATACCATATATTTT.

This clonotype was observed a few times. The chain carries TRBV29-1 and TRBJ2-1, with 9 nucleotides matching TRBD1. The germline CDR1 and CDR2 sequences are SQVTM and ANQGSEA. Trimming took 7 bases from V and 7 from J; bases not matched to a gene: 5. The CDR3 is 12 residues long. The DNA of the CDR3 is TGCAGCGGCGGGACAGGGAATAATGAGCAGTTCTTC. Its translation is CSGGTGNNEQFF.

This clonotype was seen only a few times. The rearrangement links TRBV3-1 to TRBJ1-1; D perhaps matches TRBD1 (6 bases). The CDR3 is made up of 15 amino acids. V shed 3 bases and J shed 0 bases, with 11 bases lying between them. Germline CDR1 and CDR2: LGHDT and YNNKEL (reference sequence). In DNA form, the CDR3 reads TGTGCCAGCAGCCAGGGGGCGCCGATGAACACTGAAGCTTTCTTT. This sequence encodes CASSQGAPMNTEAFF.

This clonotype was observed many times. The chain combines TRBV20-1 with TRBJ1-2, with no clear D. Germline V lookup: CDR1 DFQATT, CDR2 SNEGSKA (reference sequence). Trimming removed 6 bases from V and 4 bases from J, with 21 bases in between. The CDR3 contains 15 residues. CDR3 amino acids: CSAVPALTRVYGYTF. CDR3 bases: TGCAGTGCCGTACCCGCCCTGACGCGCGTCTATGGCTACACCTTC.

The sample holds many counts of this clonotype. The rearrangement links TRBV27 to TRBJ1-4; 9 nucleotides align to TRBD1. With 3 bases clipped from V and 6 bases from J, the junction kept 8 bases outside the gene matches. Germline V gene lookup returns CDR1 MNHEY and CDR2 SMNVEV (reference sequence). This CDR3 has 16 residues. The CDR3, as DNA: TGTGCCAGCAGTTTCAAAAACCGGGACAGGGATGAAAAACTGTTTTTT. It codes for CASSFKNRDRDEKLFF.

This clonotype was recorded many times. This chain uses TRBV20-1 with TRBJ2-3; D gene uncertain. With 8 bases removed from V and 1 base from J, the gap between germline ends came to 10 bases. This CDR3 comprises 12 residues. Germline assignment: CDR1 DFQATT and CDR2 SNEGSKA (reference sequence). CDR3 loop: CSPTHGTDTQYF. In DNA form, the CDR3 reads TGCAGTCCCACCCACGGCACAGATACGCAGTATTTT.

This clonotype was observed many times. Here the CDR3 reads CASSLGFYNEQFF. The DNA for the CDR3 is TGTGCCAGCAGCTTAGGGTTCTACAATGAGCAGTTCTTC. The gene calls are TRBV7-8 and TRBJ2-1; no clear D gene. Germline V gene lookup returns CDR1 SGHVS and CDR2 FQNEAQ. The CDR3 is 13 residues long. The V gene lost 1 base and the J gene lost 3 bases, with 4 bases spanning the gap. The full variable domain, with the rest looked up from reference TRBV7-8 and TRBJ2-1, is GAGVSQSPRYKVAKRGQDVALRCDPISGHVSLFWYQQALGQGPEFLTYFQNEAQLDKSGLPSDRFFAERPEGSVSTLKIQRTQQEDSAVYLCASSLGFYNEQFFGPGTRLTVL.

This rearrangement joins TRBV6-4 to TRBJ2-1, with a tentative D call TRBD2 (5 bases). The CDR3 contains 15 residues. Trimming cost V 4 bases and J 4 bases, with 14 bases left between them. From germline, CDR1 is MRHNA and CDR2 SNTAGT. CDR3 nucleotide sequence: TGTGCCAGCAGTGCCCGTAACGACTATTACAATGAGCAGTTCTTC. As protein: CASSARNDYYNEQFF.

This clonotype came up many times. The chain has TRBV6-2 or TRBV6-3 and TRBJ1-1; D is possibly TRBD1 (6 bases). The CDR3 is 16 amino acids. The germline CDR1 and CDR2 sequences are MNHEY and SVGEGT. V lost 6 bases and J 9 bases, leaving 26 bases between the germline ends. The CDR3 loop reads CASRPGRGGSGLKAFF. Written as DNA, the CDR3 is TGTGCCAGCAGACCCGGACGGGGGGGCTCGGGCCTGAAAGCTTTCTTT.